The T cell receptor beta chain described here comes from a study of radiotherapy plus CTLA-4 blockade in lung cancer. This clone was recorded once. Its antigen is still unknown. Overall study findings and caveats: In blood, TCR clones derived from the tumor expanded after radiotherapy plus ipilimumab.

The assay was immunoSEQ multiplex PCR, and TCRdb's table has in-frame clones only and misses some. The table records 48,000 or so clones, roughly four fifths of them present only once. This sample comprised peripheral blood, obtained from a patient treated with radiotherapy plus ipilimumab. The receptor comes from a human donor with non-small cell lung cancer whose response to radiotherapy plus ipilimumab could not be evaluated.

The DNA for the CDR3 is TGTGCCAGCTCACCCTTCTCACCAGACAGGATCTCCTACGAGCAGTACTTC. This codes for CASSPFSPDRISYEQYF. The rearrangement joins TRBV18 to TRBJ2-7, with a weak D call TRBD1 (6 bases). The CDR3 consists of 17 residues. Trimming removed 3 bases at V and 0 bases at J, with 18 bases between. In germline, CDR1 is KGHSH, CDR2 LQKENI.